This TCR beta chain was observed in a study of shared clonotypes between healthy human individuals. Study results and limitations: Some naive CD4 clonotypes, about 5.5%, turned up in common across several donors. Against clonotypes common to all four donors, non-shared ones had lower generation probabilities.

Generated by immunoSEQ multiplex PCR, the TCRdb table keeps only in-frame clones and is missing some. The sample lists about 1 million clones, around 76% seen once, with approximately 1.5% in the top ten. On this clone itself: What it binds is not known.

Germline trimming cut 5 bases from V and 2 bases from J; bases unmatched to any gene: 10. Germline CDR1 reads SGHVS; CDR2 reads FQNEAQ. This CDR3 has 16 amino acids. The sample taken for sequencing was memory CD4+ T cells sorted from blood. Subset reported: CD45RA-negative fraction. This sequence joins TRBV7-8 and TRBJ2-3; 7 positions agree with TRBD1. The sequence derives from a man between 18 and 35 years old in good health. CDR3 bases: TGTGCCAGCAGCCCCTTGGGGACAGCCATCACAGATACGCAGTATTTT. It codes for CASSPLGTAITDTQYF.